This TCR beta chain came from a study of T cells in Graves' hyperthyroidism and ophthalmopathy. This CDR3 spans 15 amino acids. In germline, CDR1 is KGHDR, CDR2 SFDVKD. The trim removed 7 bases at V and 4 bases at J, leaving 10 bases unmatched. This clonotype was picked up many times. TCR beta CDR3 regions were amplified from RNA transcripts. A first-round RT-PCR of the TCR CDR3 used the HTBI primer set. TCRdb re-derived calls from the multiplex PCR reads in MiXCR, one entry per CDR3 protein. The sample has around 300,000 distinct CDR3 sequences; around a quarter are singletons. Patients aged 18 to 65 with hyperthyroidism were newly diagnosed, with duration under 2 months.

Source material: blood. V and J are TRBV24-1 and TRBJ2-7, with 9 bases aligning to TRBD2. The receptor was derived from a man aged 35 to 55 with Graves' hyperthyroidism that later progressed to Graves' ophthalmopathy. In nucleotides, the CDR3 is TGTGCCACCAGACCCGGGACTAGCAATTTTTACGAGCAGTACTTC. This translates into CATRPGTSNFYEQYF.